The 19 T cell receptor beta chains below come from one sample, sequenced in a study of breast tumors, draining lymph nodes, adjacent tissues. TCRdb reanalysed the multiplex PCR reads using MiXCR and keeps one entry per CDR3 protein. This table has over 35,000 distinct CDR3 sequences, around 35% appearing once. Material for sequencing was breast tumor tissue. The receptors shown here come from a female donor with breast cancer. Some clones in this sample may be carry-over from other donors' samples.

Points on this clonotype: Possible read error: a much larger clone is one base away. The chain links TRBV19 to TRBJ2-1, with D uncertain. Germline V lookup: CDR1 LNHDA, CDR2 SQIVND (reference sequence). The CDR3 is 16 residues long. CDR3 bases: TGTGCCGGTAGTAGTGACACGGGTGGTCTCCGGGTTGAGCAGTTCTTC. This encodes CAGSSDTGGLRVEQFF.

The sample holds many counts of this clonotype. The gene calls are TRBV7-6 and TRBJ2-3; 7 positions agree with TRBD1. V trimming: 4 bases; J trimming: 3 bases; junction bases outside the gene matches: 4. This CDR3 comprises 14 residues. The germline V gene has CDR1 SGHVS and CDR2 FNYEAQ. The chain's CDR3 is CASSSDRVTDTQYF. CDR3 DNA: TGTGCCAGCAGCTCAGACAGGGTAACAGATACGCAGTATTTT. Variable domain in full (rest from reference TRBV7-6 and TRBJ2-3): GAGVSQSPRYKVTKRGQDVALRCDPISGHVSLYWYRQALGQGPEFLTYFNYEAQQDKSGLPNDRFSAERPEGSISTLTIQRTEQRDSAMYRCASSSDRVTDTQYFGPGTRLTVL.

Sample share makes this clonotype medium-sized (0.01 to 0.1%). This rearrangement joins TRBV7-2 to TRBJ1-2, with a possible D match to TRBD1 (6 bases). V lost 4 bases to trimming and J lost 4 bases, with 19 bases between them. CDR1 is SGHTA, CDR2 FQGNSA, per germline. The CDR3 runs 16 residues. The CDR3 loop reads CASSSQPGDTRYGYTF. The CDR3 nucleotides are TGTGCCAGCAGCTCCCAACCGGGGGACACACGCTATGGCTACACCTTC.

On this clonotype itself: One base away lies a much larger clone, so this may be a sequencing read error. The V and J genes are TRBV9 and TRBJ2-3; 9 nucleotides agree with TRBD2. Trimming at V came to 4 bases and at J to 4 bases, leaving 7 bases not matched to a gene. In germline, CDR1 is SGDLS, CDR2 YYNGEE. The length of the CDR3 is 15 residues. CDR3: CASSTHSGSADTQYF. The CDR3, as DNA: TGTGCCAGCAGCACCCATAGCGGGAGCGCAGATACGCAGTATTTT. The variable domain in full, completed from reference TRBV9 and TRBJ2-3, reads DSGVTQTPKHLITATGQRVTLRCSPRSGDLSVYWYQQSLDQGLQFLIQYYNGEERAKGNILERFSAQQFPDLHSELNLSSLELGDSALYFCASSTHSGSADTQYFGPGTRLTVL.

Note on this clonotype: A much larger clone is a single base away; this may be a read error. The chain combines TRBV25-1 with TRBJ2-2; 10 bases agree with TRBD1. Germline CDR1 and CDR2: MGHDK and SYGVNS. This CDR3 spans 15 amino acids. This CDR3 is CAGRLTGGGTGELFF. As DNA, the CDR3 is TGTGCCGGCAGATTGACAGGGGGCGGCACCGGGGAGCTGTTTTTT.

This clonotype is classed as medium-sized (0.01 to 0.1%). The chain is built from TRBV7-8 and TRBJ2-7; 9 positions match TRBD2. The germline V gene has CDR1 SGHVS and CDR2 FQNEAQ. The ends lost 1 base at V and 2 bases at J; junction bases unmatched: 3. The CDR3 covers 15 residues. This CDR3 reads CASSLELAGTYEQYF. DNA for the CDR3: TGTGCCAGCAGCTTAGAGCTAGCGGGAACCTACGAGCAGTACTTC.

The chain carries TRBV28 and TRBJ2-7, with 8 bases that match TRBD1. CDR3 length equals 16 residues. Looked up from germline, CDR1 is MDHEN and CDR2 is SYDVKM. With V trimmed by 6 bases and J by 4 bases, 14 bases remained unmatched. The CDR3 nucleotides are TGTGCCAGCAGCCACCGGGACAGGCGGCTCGGTTACGAGCAGTACTTC. Its translation is CASSHRDRRLGYEQYF.

V is TRBV6-2 or TRBV6-3 and J is TRBJ1-5; D unresolved. The CDR3 covers 16 residues. V shed 7 bases and J shed 2 bases, with 18 bases lying between them. CDR1 and CDR2 from the germline V gene are MNHEY and SVGEGT. This chain's CDR3 is CASNPTRGVGNQPQHF. CDR3 in DNA: TGTGCCAGCAATCCCACACGGGGAGTGGGCAATCAGCCCCAGCATTTT.

Notes on this clonotype: This sequence may be a read error, since a much larger clone differs from it by one base. A read error is likely, as this CDR3 ends without the conserved phenylalanine or tryptophan. CDR3 amino acids: CASSPGQGRTQYL. Written as DNA, the CDR3 is TGTGCCAGCAGCCCCGGACAGGGGAGGACCCAGTACCTC. The genes are TRBV9 and TRBJ2-5; TRBD1 matches at 9 bases. V lost 4 bases to trimming and J lost 7 bases; unmatched junction nucleotides: 5. Germline V gene data show CDR1 as SGDLS and CDR2 as YYNGEE. The CDR3 covers 13 residues.

There are many counts of this clonotype. The rearrangement links TRBV6-2 or TRBV6-3 to TRBJ2-5; 15 bases match TRBD2. V gave up 6 bases and J gave up 0 bases; unmatched junction bases: 5. The CDR3 consists of 17 residues. In germline, CDR1 is MNHEY, CDR2 SVGEGT. CDR3 in DNA: TGTGCCAGCAGCCGTGGACTAGCGGGAGGGAACCAAGAGACCCAGTACTTC. Its translation: CASSRGLAGGNQETQYF.

This clonotype was observed at least ten times. The rearrangement uses TRBV5-4 and TRBJ2-7, with a weak D call TRBD1 (6 bases). The CDR3 consists of 15 residues. V was pared by 4 bases and J by 7 bases, with 21 bases between. Germline-derived CDR1 and CDR2 are SGHNT and YYREEE (reference sequence). CDR3 amino acids: CASSEGVLAGREQYF. For the CDR3, the DNA is TGTGCCAGCAGCGAGGGGGTCCTGGCGGGTAGGGAGCAGTACTTC.

This clonotype was detected ten times or more. This chain connects TRBV20-1 to TRBJ2-2, with D perhaps TRBD1 (5 bases). V was cut by 1 base and J by 2 bases, with 11 bases left in between. Germline V gives CDR1 DFQATT, CDR2 SNEGSKA (reference sequence). This CDR3 has 15 residues. The CDR3 protein is CSARGARENTGELFF. As DNA, the CDR3 is TGCAGTGCTAGAGGGGCCAGGGAAAACACCGGGGAGCTGTTTTTT.

In this sample, this clonotype turned up many times. The rearrangement links TRBV9 to TRBJ2-6; the D is unclear. Looked up from germline, CDR1 is SGDLS and CDR2 is YYNGEE. The V gene lost 5 bases and the J gene lost 2 bases, with 11 bases spanning the gap. This CDR3 contains 15 residues. The CDR3 DNA reads TGTGCCAGCAGTCTCGGAGATCCTGGGGCCAACGTCCTGACTTTC. Its translation is CASSLGDPGANVLTF.

The chain couples TRBV5-1 to TRBJ2-1, with 8 bases lining up with TRBD2. The length of the CDR3 is 16 residues. V trimming: 4 bases; J trimming: 0 bases; junction bases outside the gene matches: 6. CDR1 SGHRS and CDR2 YFSETQ come from the germline V gene. The CDR3 bases are TGCGCCAGCAGCCAATTAGCGGGGAGCTCCTACAATGAGCAGTTCTTC. Translated: CASSQLAGSSYNEQFF.

V gene TRBV7-8 combines with J gene TRBJ2-7; D might be TRBD1 (6 bases). V dropped 3 bases and J dropped 5 bases, with 11 bases sitting between them. From germline, CDR1 is SGHVS and CDR2 FQNEAQ. This CDR3 is built from 13 residues. The CDR3 here is CASSLQGSDEQYF. The CDR3, as DNA: TGTGCCAGCAGCTTGCAGGGGTCGGACGAGCAGTACTTC.

In this sample, this clonotype is medium-sized. V usage is TRBV12-3 or TRBV12-4 and J usage is TRBJ2-7; D is ambiguous. V was clipped by 6 bases and J by 3 bases, with 9 bases between them. The CDR3 sequence is 12 residues long. The chain's CDR3 is CASSRSVYEQYF. The CDR3 region has the DNA TGTGCCAGCAGCCGGTCGGTCTACGAGCAGTACTTC.

V and J are TRBV7-9 and TRBJ2-7; D might be TRBD2 (6 bases). CDR1 is SEHNR and CDR2 is FQNEAQ in the germline V gene (reference sequence). Trimming pared 5 bases from V and 1 base from J, leaving 12 bases between. The CDR3 is 14 residues long. The CDR3 loop reads CASSPVGGSYEQYF. DNA for the CDR3: TGTGCCAGCAGCCCGGTTGGGGGGTCCTACGAGCAGTACTTC.

Details on this clonotype: The junction and the germline gene differ at one end; a read error may be behind it. This chain uses TRBV9 with TRBJ2-7; tentative D call: TRBD1 (5 bases). This CDR3 contains 13 residues. From germline, CDR1 is SGDLS and CDR2 YYNGEE. The CDR3 loop reads CASSHRSSCEQYF. CDR3 DNA: TGTGCCAGCAGCCACAGGAGCTCCTGCGAGCAGTACTTC.

This clonotype has a count of ten or more. The V and J genes are TRBV2 and TRBJ2-1, with 9 bases matching TRBD2. CDR1 is SNHLY and CDR2 is FYNNEI in the germline V gene. V lost 4 bases and J lost 4; bases outside the gene matches: 5. CDR3 length equals 15 residues. The CDR3, as DNA: TGTGCCAGCAGTGGGGGACTAGCCCTGTACAATGAGCAGTTCTTC. Encoded protein: CASSGGLALYNEQFF.